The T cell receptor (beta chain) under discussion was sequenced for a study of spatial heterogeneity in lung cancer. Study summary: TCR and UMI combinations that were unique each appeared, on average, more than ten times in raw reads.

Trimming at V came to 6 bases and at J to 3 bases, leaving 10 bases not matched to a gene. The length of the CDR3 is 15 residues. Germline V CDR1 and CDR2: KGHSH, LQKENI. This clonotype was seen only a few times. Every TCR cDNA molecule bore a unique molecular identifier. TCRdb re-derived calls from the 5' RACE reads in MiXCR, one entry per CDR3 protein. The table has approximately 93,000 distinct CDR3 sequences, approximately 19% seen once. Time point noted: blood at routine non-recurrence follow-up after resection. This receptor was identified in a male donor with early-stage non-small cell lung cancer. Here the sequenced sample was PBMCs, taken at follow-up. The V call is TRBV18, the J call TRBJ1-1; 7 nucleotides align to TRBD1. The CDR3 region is CASSSLTGSDTEAFF. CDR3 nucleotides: TGTGCCAGCTCGTCTTTGACAGGGTCCGACACTGAAGCTTTCTTT.